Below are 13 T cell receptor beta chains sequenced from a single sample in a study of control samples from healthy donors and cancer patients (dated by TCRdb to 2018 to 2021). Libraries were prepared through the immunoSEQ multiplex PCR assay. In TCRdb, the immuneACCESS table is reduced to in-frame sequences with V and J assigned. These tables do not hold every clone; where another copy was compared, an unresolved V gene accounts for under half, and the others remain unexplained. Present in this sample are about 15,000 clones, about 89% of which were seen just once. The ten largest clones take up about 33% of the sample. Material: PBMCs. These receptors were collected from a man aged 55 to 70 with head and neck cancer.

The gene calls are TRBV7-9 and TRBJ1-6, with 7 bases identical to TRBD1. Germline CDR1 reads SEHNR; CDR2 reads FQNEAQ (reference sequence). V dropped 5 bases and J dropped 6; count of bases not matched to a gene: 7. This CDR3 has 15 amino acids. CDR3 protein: CASSTRDSRNSPLHF. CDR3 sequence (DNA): TGTGCCAGCAGCACCCGGGACAGCCGTAATTCACCCCTCCACTTT. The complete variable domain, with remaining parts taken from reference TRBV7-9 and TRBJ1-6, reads DTGVSQNPRHKITKRGQNVTFRCDPISEHNRLYWYRQTLGQGPEFLTYFQNEAQLEKSRLLSDRFSAERPKGSFSTLEIQRTEQGDSAMYLCASSTRDSRNSPLHFGNGTRLTVT.

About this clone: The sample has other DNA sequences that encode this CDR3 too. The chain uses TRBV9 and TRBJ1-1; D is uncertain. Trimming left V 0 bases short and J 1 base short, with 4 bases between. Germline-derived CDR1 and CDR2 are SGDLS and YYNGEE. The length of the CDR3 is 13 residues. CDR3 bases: TGTGCCAGCAGCGTAGCTCCGAACACTGAAGCTTTCTTT. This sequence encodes CASSVAPNTEAFF.

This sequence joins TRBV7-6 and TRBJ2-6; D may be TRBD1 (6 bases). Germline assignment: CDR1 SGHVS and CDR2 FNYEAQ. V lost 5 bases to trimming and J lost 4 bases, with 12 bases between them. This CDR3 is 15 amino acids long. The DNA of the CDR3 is TGTGCCAGCAGCCAAACAGGGCGCGGGGCCAACGTCCTGACTTTC. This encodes CASSQTGRGANVLTF. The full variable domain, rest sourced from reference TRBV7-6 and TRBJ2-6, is GAGVSQSPRYKVTKRGQDVALRCDPISGHVSLYWYRQALGQGPEFLTYFNYEAQQDKSGLPNDRFSAERPEGSISTLTIQRTEQRDSAMYRCASSQTGRGANVLTFGAGSRLTVL.

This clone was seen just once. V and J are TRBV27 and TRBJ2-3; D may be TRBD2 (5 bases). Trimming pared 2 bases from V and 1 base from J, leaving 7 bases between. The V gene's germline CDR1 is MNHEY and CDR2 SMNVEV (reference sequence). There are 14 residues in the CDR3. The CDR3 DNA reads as TGTGCCAGCAGTTTAGGGCGGGGCACAGATACGCAGTATTTT. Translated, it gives CASSLGRGTDTQYF.

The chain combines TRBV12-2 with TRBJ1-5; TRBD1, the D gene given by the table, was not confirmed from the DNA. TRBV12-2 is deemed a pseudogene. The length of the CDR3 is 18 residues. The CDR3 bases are TGTGCAAGTCGCCCTCGGTGGTCAGGGGGACTTGGCAATCAGCCCCAGCATTTT. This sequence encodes CASRPRWSGGLGNQPQHF.

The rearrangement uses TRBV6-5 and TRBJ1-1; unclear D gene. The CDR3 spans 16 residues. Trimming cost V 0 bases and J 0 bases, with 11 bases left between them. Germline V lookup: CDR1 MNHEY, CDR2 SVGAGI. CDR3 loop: CASSYSSTRVNTEAFF. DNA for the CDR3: TGTGCCAGCAGTTACTCGAGCACGAGGGTGAACACTGAAGCTTTCTTT.

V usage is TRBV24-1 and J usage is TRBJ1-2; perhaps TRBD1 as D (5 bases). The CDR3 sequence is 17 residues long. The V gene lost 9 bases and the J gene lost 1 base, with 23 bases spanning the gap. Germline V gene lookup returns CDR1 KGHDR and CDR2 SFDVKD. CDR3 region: CATHAQRGRAGNYGYTF. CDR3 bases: TGTGCCACCCATGCCCAACGGGGGAGGGCGGGTAACTATGGCTACACCTTC.

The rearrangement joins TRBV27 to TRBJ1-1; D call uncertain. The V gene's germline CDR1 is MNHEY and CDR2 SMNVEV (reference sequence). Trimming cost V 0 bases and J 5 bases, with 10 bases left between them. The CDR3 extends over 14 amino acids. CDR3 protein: CASSLSGLATEAFF. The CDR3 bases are TGTGCCAGCAGTTTATCAGGGTTGGCGACTGAAGCTTTCTTT.

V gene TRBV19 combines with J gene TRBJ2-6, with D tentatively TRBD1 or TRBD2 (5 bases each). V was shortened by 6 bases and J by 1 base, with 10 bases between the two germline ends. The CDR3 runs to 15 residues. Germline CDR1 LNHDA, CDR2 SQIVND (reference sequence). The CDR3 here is CASSPWGSGANVLTF. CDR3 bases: TGTGCCAGTAGCCCCTGGGGGTCTGGGGCCAACGTCCTGACTTTC.

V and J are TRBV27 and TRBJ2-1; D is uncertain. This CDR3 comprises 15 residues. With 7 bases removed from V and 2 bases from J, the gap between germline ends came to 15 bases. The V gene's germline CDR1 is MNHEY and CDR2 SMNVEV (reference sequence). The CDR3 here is CASTQHEAPYNEQFF. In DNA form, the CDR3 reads TGTGCCAGCACCCAACACGAAGCTCCCTACAATGAGCAGTTCTTC.

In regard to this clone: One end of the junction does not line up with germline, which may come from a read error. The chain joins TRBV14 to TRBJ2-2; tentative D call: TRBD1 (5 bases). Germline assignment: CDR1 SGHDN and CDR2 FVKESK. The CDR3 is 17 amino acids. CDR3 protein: CASSKESGMGNTGELFF. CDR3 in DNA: TGTGCCAGCAGCAAAGAGTCAGGGATGGGTAACACCGGGGAGCTGTTTTTT.

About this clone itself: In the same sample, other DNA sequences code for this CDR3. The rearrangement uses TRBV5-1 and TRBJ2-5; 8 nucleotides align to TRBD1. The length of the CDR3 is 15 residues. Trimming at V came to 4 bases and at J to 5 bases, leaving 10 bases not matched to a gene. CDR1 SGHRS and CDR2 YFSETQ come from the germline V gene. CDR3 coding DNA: TGCGCCAGCAGCCTCTACGGACAGGGCGGGGAGACCCAGTACTTC. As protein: CASSLYGQGGETQYF.

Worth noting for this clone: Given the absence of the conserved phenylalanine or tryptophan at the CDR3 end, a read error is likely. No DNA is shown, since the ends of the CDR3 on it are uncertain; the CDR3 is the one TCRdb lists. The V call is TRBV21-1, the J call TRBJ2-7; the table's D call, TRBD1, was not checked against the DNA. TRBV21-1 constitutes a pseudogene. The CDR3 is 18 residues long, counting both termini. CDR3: CASSNTTGDSLRRYEQYL.